The 24 T cell receptor beta chains given below trace back to one sample, sequenced in a study of blood T cell repertoires in COVID-19. The repertoire was sequenced with immunoSEQ multiplex PCR; TCRdb's copy has only in-frame clones and lacks some. This sample has 200,000 to 250,000 clones, with 85% to 90% found just once. Sequencing was carried out using peripheral blood. The receptors were gathered from a man aged 25-45 years with COVID-19, enrolled during active disease.

This rearrangement joins TRBV30 to TRBJ1-1, with D tentatively TRBD1 (5 bases). This CDR3 region has 11 residues. Germline V gene sequence: CDR1 GTSNPN, CDR2 SVGIG (reference sequence). V was clipped by 1 base and J by 8 bases, with 8 bases between them. CDR3 protein: CAWSGGGEAFF. CDR3 sequence (DNA): TGTGCCTGGAGTGGGGGGGGAGAAGCTTTCTTT.

The chain combines TRBV18 with TRBJ2-6; TRBD1 matches at 7 bases. The V gene end was trimmed by 6 bases and the J gene end by 0 bases; junction bases not matched to a gene: 11. CDR1 and CDR2 (germline): KGHSH, LQKENI. The CDR3 loop spans 18 amino acids. The CDR3 is CASSRSPGGISGANVLTF. The CDR3 DNA reads TGTGCCAGCTCCCGATCGCCAGGGGGAATCTCTGGGGCCAACGTCCTGACTTTC. Complete variable domain (other parts from reference TRBV18 and TRBJ2-6): NAGVMQNPRHLVRRRGQEARLRCSPMKGHSHVYWYRQLPEEGLKFMVYLQKENIIDESGMPKERFSAEFPKEGPSILRIQQVVRGDSAAYFCASSRSPGGISGANVLTFGAGSRLTVL.

This clone was picked up a small number of times. This chain links TRBV6-2 or TRBV6-3 with TRBJ2-7; a weak D match, TRBD1 (6 bases). Trimming took off 6 bases at V and 0 bases at J, with 12 bases between the two ends. Looked up from germline, CDR1 is MNHEY and CDR2 is SVGEGT. The CDR3 covers 14 residues. CDR3 sequence reads: CASSIDRSSYEQYF. Here the CDR3 DNA reads TGTGCCAGCAGCATAGACAGGTCCTCCTACGAGCAGTACTTC.

The chain employs TRBV27 and TRBJ1-1; tentatively, D is TRBD1 (5 bases). The CDR3 sequence is 17 residues long. V lost 4 bases to trimming and J lost 2 bases, with 20 bases between them. Germline CDR1 and CDR2: MNHEY and SMNVEV (reference sequence). Here the CDR3 reads CASSSRSRQNLNTEAFF. DNA of the CDR3: TGTGCCAGCAGTTCCCGATCACGACAGAACTTAAACACTGAAGCTTTCTTT.

The chain joins TRBV19 to TRBJ1-3, with D uncertain. Germline values: CDR1 LNHDA, CDR2 SQIVND (reference sequence). CDR3 length: 13 amino acids. Trimming cost V 6 bases and J 3 bases, with 9 bases left between them. Here the CDR3 DNA reads TGTGCCAGTAGCATGGAGATTGGAAACACCATATATTTT. It specifies CASSMEIGNTIYF.

The chain is built from TRBV27 and TRBJ2-1; 10 bases map to TRBD2. The germline V gene encodes CDR1 MNHEY and CDR2 SMNVEV (reference sequence). This CDR3 contains 16 residues. The V and J ends lost 7 bases and 5 bases, in that order; junction bases with no gene match: 11. The CDR3 coding sequence is TGTGCCAGCAACCCATCACGGACTAGCGGAAACAATGAGCAGTTCTTC. The encoded protein is CASNPSRTSGNNEQFF.

V usage is TRBV5-1 and J usage is TRBJ2-1, with TRBD2 matching 8 bases. V lost 4 bases, J lost 4 bases, and 4 bases stayed unmatched. The CDR3 totals 14 residues. Per the germline V gene, CDR1 is SGHRS and CDR2 is YFSETQ. The CDR3 loop reads CASSVAGPYNEQFF. The DNA of the CDR3 is TGCGCCAGCAGCGTAGCGGGACCATACAATGAGCAGTTCTTC. Supplemented by reference TRBV5-1 and TRBJ2-1, the full variable domain reads KAGVTQTPRYLIKTRGQQVTLSCSPISGHRSVSWYQQTPGQGLQFLFEYFSETQRNKGNFPGRFSGRQFSNSRSEMNVSTLELGDSALYLCASSVAGPYNEQFFGPGTRLTVL.

The J gene is TRBJ1-5, the V gene TRBV7-8, with a weak D call TRBD1 (6 bases). Germline CDR1 and CDR2: SGHVS and FQNEAQ. CDR3 length: 16 amino acids. Trimming removed 5 bases from V and 4 bases from J, with 18 bases in between. CDR3 nucleotides: TGTGCCAGCAGCCCCGCCGGGGGGGGCTTTAATCAGCCCCAGCATTTT. Its translation: CASSPAGGGFNQPQHF.

The V gene is TRBV7-6, the J gene TRBJ2-2; TRBD1 aligns across 8 bases. The CDR3 runs to 17 residues. CDR1 SGHVS and CDR2 FNYEAQ come from the germline V gene. V lost 4 bases, J lost 2 bases, and 9 bases stayed unmatched. The CDR3 sequence is CASSSRPGGYNTGELFF. The CDR3 region has the DNA TGTGCCAGCAGCTCCCGGCCAGGGGGCTACAACACCGGGGAGCTGTTTTTT.

The rearrangement uses TRBV12-3 or TRBV12-4 and TRBJ1-2; D ambiguous. The ends were cut back, 7 bases at V and 4 bases at J, with 13 bases in the middle. This CDR3 region has 13 residues. CDR3 nucleotides: TGTGCCAGCACCACGACTGCCCCCTATGGCTACACCTTC. Translated, it gives CASTTTAPYGYTF.

This chain connects TRBV11-2 to TRBJ1-2, with 8 positions matching TRBD1. Per germline, CDR1 SGHAT and CDR2 FQNNGV. The CDR3 is 14 residues long. Trimming cost V 4 bases and J 4 bases; bases outside gene matches: 5. CDR3 loop: CASSSPTGAYGYTF. CDR3 nucleotides: TGTGCCAGCAGCTCCCCGACAGGGGCCTATGGCTACACCTTC.

The chain links TRBV4-3 to TRBJ1-5, with TRBD1 as a possible D gene (6 bases). The CDR3 length is 16 residues. V shed 0 bases and J shed 7 bases, with 16 bases lying between them. Per germline, CDR1 LGHNA and CDR2 YSLEER. CDR3 in DNA: TGCGCCAGCAGCCAAGACGGAGGGGGGGCTCGACAGCCCCAGCATTTT. This translates into CASSQDGGGARQPQHF.

This chain connects TRBV10-3 to TRBJ1-1, with D unresolved. From germline, CDR1 is ENHRY and CDR2 SYGVKD. V was pared by 2 bases and J by 2 bases, with 6 bases between. The CDR3 contains 13 residues. This chain's CDR3 is CAISEAGNTEAFF. CDR3 nucleotides: TGTGCCATCAGTGAGGCGGGAAACACTGAAGCTTTCTTT.

This clone is a singleton in its sample. The gene calls are TRBV7-2 and TRBJ2-5; no clear D gene. The V gene lost 5 bases and the J gene lost 3 bases, with 16 bases spanning the gap. Germline CDR1 and CDR2: SGHTA and FQGNSA. CDR3 length equals 15 residues. The CDR3 bases are TGTGCCAGCAGCCTGCTGGGCCGAGTAAAAGAGACCCAGTACTTC. It is translated as CASSLLGRVKETQYF.

This clone was observed once. The V call is TRBV7-9, the J call TRBJ1-1; unclear D gene. Trimming pared 0 bases from V and 6 bases from J, leaving 5 bases between. CDR3 length: 12 residues. CDR1 is SEHNR, CDR2 FQNEAQ, per germline (reference sequence). The CDR3 loop is CASSLAGAEAFF. The CDR3 DNA reads as TGTGCCAGCAGCTTAGCCGGGGCTGAAGCTTTCTTT.

This chain connects TRBV19 to TRBJ1-2, with a tentative D call TRBD1 (6 bases). Germline CDR1 reads LNHDA; CDR2 reads SQIVND (reference sequence). V shed 4 bases and J shed 4 bases, with 16 bases lying between them. The CDR3 length is 15 residues. The DNA of the CDR3 is TGTGCCAGTAGTAGAGAGGACAGTTGGACCTATGGCTACACCTTC. Its protein is CASSREDSWTYGYTF.

The V gene is TRBV27, the J gene TRBJ2-2, with 9 positions matching TRBD1. Trimming cost V 3 bases and J 2 bases; bases outside gene matches: 4. The CDR3 extends over 16 amino acids. The germline gives CDR1 MNHEY, CDR2 SMNVEV (reference sequence). CDR3 amino acids: CASSFPGQGNTGELFF. Written as DNA, the CDR3 is TGTGCCAGCAGTTTCCCGGGACAGGGTAACACCGGGGAGCTGTTTTTT.

J is TRBJ1-5 and V is TRBV3-1 (or the pseudogene TRBV3-2); 7 positions match TRBD1. The J segment lost 7 bases and the V segment lost 5 bases, leaving 2 bases of the junction unmatched. This CDR3 is built from 12 residues. The germline gives CDR1 LGHDT, CDR2 YNNKEL (reference sequence). The CDR3 here is CASSYRGQPQHF. The CDR3 region has the DNA TGTGCCAGCAGCTACAGGGGCCAGCCCCAGCATTTT.

The rearrangement joins TRBV2 to TRBJ1-5, with D possibly matching TRBD1 (6 bases). Germline assignment: CDR1 SNHLY and CDR2 FYNNEI. The CDR3 consists of 14 residues. V lost 6 bases and J 4 bases, leaving 13 bases between the germline ends. CDR3 DNA: TGTGCCAGCAGCCGGGACATAGCTAATCAGCCCCAGCATTTT. It specifies CASSRDIANQPQHF.

The rearrangement links TRBV2 to TRBJ2-3; tentatively, D is TRBD2 (5 bases). Germline assignment: CDR1 SNHLY and CDR2 FYNNEI. The CDR3 contains 14 residues. Trimming stripped 7 bases from V and 3 bases from J, with 14 bases between. The CDR3 here is CASNTRVRTDTQYF. DNA for the CDR3: TGTGCCAGCAACACGAGGGTTAGGACAGATACGCAGTATTTT.

This clone was recorded a few times. J is TRBJ1-3 and V is TRBV7-9; 12 bases align to TRBD1. This CDR3 is built from 19 residues. The J segment lost 0 bases and the V segment lost 5 bases, leaving 11 bases of the junction unmatched. CDR1 SEHNR and CDR2 FQNEAQ come from the germline V gene (reference sequence). The CDR3 nucleotides read TGTGCCAGCAGCCAAGCCGGGACAGGGGGCAAAAGCTCTGGAAACACCATATATTTT. This gives the protein CASSQAGTGGKSSGNTIYF.

V gene TRBV7-6 combines with J gene TRBJ2-1, with D unclear. Germline lookup yields CDR1 SGHVS and CDR2 FNYEAQ. This CDR3 region has 8 residues. Trimming took 10 bases from V and 15 from J, leaving 10 bases between them. Here the CDR3 DNA reads TGTGCCACCAAGAGTCTGTTCTTC. Residues: CATKSLFF.

V and J are TRBV19 and TRBJ2-7; 8 nucleotides line up with TRBD2. The V gene end was trimmed by 4 bases and the J gene end by 1 base; junction bases not matched to a gene: 3. Germline lookup yields CDR1 LNHDA and CDR2 SQIVND (reference sequence). The CDR3 length is 14 residues. The chain's CDR3 is CASSRGLVSYEQYF. The CDR3 nucleotides are TGTGCCAGTAGTAGGGGACTAGTTTCCTACGAGCAGTACTTC.

The chain uses TRBV5-8 and TRBJ1-5; D possibly corresponds to TRBD1 (5 bases). In germline, CDR1 is SGHTS, CDR2 YDEGEE. CDR3 size: 13 residues. V lost 3 bases to trimming and J lost 1 base, with 5 bases between them. The CDR3 here is CASSYRSNQPQHF. CDR3 nucleotide sequence: TGTGCCAGCAGCTACAGGAGCAATCAGCCCCAGCATTTT.